One sample yielded the 11 T cell receptor beta chains listed below, sequenced in a study of cytomegalovirus exposure and HLA in healthy donors. PCR used 60 Vbeta primers and 13 Jbeta primers. Measured with immunoSEQ multiplex PCR; TCRdb has only the in-frame clones, and not every one. The sample holds about 160,000 clones; 84% are singletons and the top ten take 1.9%. Source material: PBMCs. The receptors were gathered from a young man in good health and CMV-seronegative.

Turning to this clone: Here the CDR3 omits its conserved ending phenylalanine or tryptophan, so a read error is the likely source. The chain uses TRBV29-1 and TRBJ2-7; 14 bases are a match to TRBD2. From germline, CDR1 is SQVTM and CDR2 ANQGSEA. V shed 3 bases, J shed 6 bases, and the junction held 7 bases outside the gene matches. This CDR3 is built from 15 residues. As DNA, the CDR3 is TGCAGCGTTGAGGGGGGACTAGCGGGGGTTGGCGAGCAGTACCTC. Encoded protein: CSVEGGLAGVGEQYL.

This chain connects TRBV10-3 to TRBJ2-7; 7 bases are a match to TRBD1. V lost 6 bases to trimming and J lost 5 bases; unmatched junction nucleotides: 7. In germline, CDR1 is ENHRY, CDR2 SYGVKD. The CDR3 consists of 13 residues. The CDR3 DNA reads as TGTGCCATCAGGGGGACAGAGGGAGACGAGCAGTACTTC. Protein sequence: CAIRGTEGDEQYF.

The V gene is TRBV6-6, the J gene TRBJ1-6; D is uncertain. With 2 bases removed from V and 9 bases from J, the gap between germline ends came to 14 bases. The germline CDR1 and CDR2 sequences are MNHNY and SVGAGI (reference sequence). CDR3 size: 15 residues. The CDR3 DNA follows: TGTGCCAGCAGTTACGGGCCCCAAAATTCTTCACCCCTCCACTTT. It yields the protein CASSYGPQNSSPLHF.

Only a few counts were recorded for this clone. This chain uses TRBV7-3 with TRBJ2-7; TRBD1 agrees at 9 bases. V dropped 2 bases and J dropped 2; count of bases not matched to a gene: 1. CDR1 is SGHTA, CDR2 FQGTGA, per germline. The CDR3 totals 14 residues. CDR3 sequence: CASSLGTGTYEQYF. The DNA of the CDR3 is TGTGCCAGCAGCTTAGGGACAGGGACCTACGAGCAGTACTTC.

The chain has TRBV27 and TRBJ2-7; 10 positions agree with TRBD2. This CDR3 is 16 amino acids long. CDR1 and CDR2 from the germline V gene are MNHEY and SMNVEV (reference sequence). J was trimmed by 4 bases and V by 2 bases; bases with no gene match: 8. The CDR3 region is CASSLSGLAGAYEQYF. CDR3 sequence (DNA): TGTGCCAGCAGTTTAAGCGGGCTAGCGGGAGCTTACGAGCAGTACTTC.

This clone was detected only a few times. The J gene is TRBJ2-7, the V gene TRBV5-3; 11 bases are a match to TRBD2. TRBV5-3 is an open reading frame, and its role is uncertain. The CDR3 runs to 16 residues. The V segment lost 4 bases and the J segment 3 bases; nucleotides outside the gene matches: 9. This CDR3 is CARSPPGTSGNYEQYF. The CDR3 DNA is TGTGCCAGAAGCCCACCCGGGACTAGCGGTAACTACGAGCAGTACTTC.

J is TRBJ1-2 and V is TRBV5-6; perhaps TRBD1 as D (5 bases). The V gene lost 6 bases and the J gene lost 8 bases, with 20 bases spanning the gap. Germline lookup yields CDR1 SGHDT and CDR2 YYEEEE. The CDR3 consists of 14 residues. CDR3 coding DNA: TGTGCCAGCATCCTTTTTTCAGGGCCAGGGGGCTACACCTTC. Translation: CASILFSGPGGYTF. Variable domain in full (rest from reference TRBV5-6 and TRBJ1-2): DAGVTQSPTHLIKTRGQQVTLRCSPKSGHDTVSWYQQALGQGPQFIFQYYEEEERQRGNFPDRFSGHQFPNYSSELNVNALLLGDSALYLCASILFSGPGGYTFGSGTRLTVV.

The J gene is TRBJ1-5, the V gene TRBV28; no firm D call. This CDR3 has 15 residues. V was trimmed by 7 bases and J by 0 bases, leaving 13 bases between them. From germline, CDR1 is MDHEN and CDR2 SYDVKM. The CDR3 DNA is TGTGCCAGCACCCCCGGAGCATATAGCAATCAGCCCCAGCATTTT. Protein sequence: CASTPGAYSNQPQHF.

The J gene is TRBJ2-7, the V gene TRBV19, with TRBD1 matching 8 bases. Losses at the gene ends were 2 bases for V and 7 bases for J; bases not matched to a gene: 7. The CDR3 contains 14 residues. Germline loops: CDR1 LNHDA, CDR2 SQIVND (reference sequence). As DNA, the CDR3 is TGTGCCAGTAGTATATCCCAGGGGGCTCGTGAGCAGTACTTC. It is translated as CASSISQGAREQYF.

The chain combines TRBV9 with TRBJ2-1, with D possibly matching TRBD2 (6 bases). The CDR3 extends over 15 amino acids. The germline CDR1 and CDR2 sequences are SGDLS and YYNGEE. V gave up 0 bases and J gave up 8 bases, with 15 bases separating them. The CDR3 coding sequence is TGTGCCAGCAGCGTAGGTCTAGCGCCGTACGATGAGCAGTTCTTC. Protein product: CASSVGLAPYDEQFF.

The chain is built from TRBV7-2 and TRBJ1-2; a weak D match, TRBD1 (5 bases). The CDR3 is 15 residues long. The ends were cut back, 1 base at V and 2 bases at J, with 11 bases in the middle. Germline V lookup: CDR1 SGHTA, CDR2 FQGNSA. CDR3 sequence: CASSLDGGTNYGYTF. DNA for the CDR3: TGTGCCAGCAGCTTAGACGGGGGAACAAACTATGGCTACACCTTC.